This T cell receptor (beta chain) was profiled in a study of cytomegalovirus exposure and HLA in healthy donors. General study points: Most of the TCR beta V segments (in an earlier analysis) were productive either about 87% or about 30% of the time.

V shed 7 bases and J 4 bases; nucleotides not matched to a gene: 7. This CDR3 region has 13 residues. Germline CDR1 GTSNPN, CDR2 SVGIG (reference sequence). PCR was performed using 60 Vbeta and 13 Jbeta primers. Method: immunoSEQ multiplex PCR; TCRdb's copy keeps in-frame clones and lacks some. This table has approximately 120,000 clones, 55% to 75% appearing once. This clone was picked up a small number of times. The target antigen is unknown. The source of this sequence is a woman in her seventies in good health and CMV-seropositive. Sequences were obtained from PBMCs. The V and J genes are TRBV30 and TRBJ1-2, with 9 bases identical to TRBD1. DNA of the CDR3: TGTGCCTTCACGGACAGGGGACTCTATGGCTACACCTTC. It codes for CAFTDRGLYGYTF. Together with reference TRBV30 and TRBJ1-2, the CDR3 gives the full variable domain: SQTIHQWPATLVQPVGSPLSLECTVEGTSNPNLYWYRQAAGRGLQLLFYSVGIGQISSEVPQNLSASRPQDRQFILSSKKLLLSDSGFYLCAFTDRGLYGYTFGSGTRLTVV.